Following are 5 T cell receptor beta chains from one sample sequenced in a study of blood T cell repertoires in COVID-19. TCRdb's table, derived via immunoSEQ multiplex PCR, lists solely in-frame clones and lacks some. The table records 200,000 to 250,000 clones, 86% of them present only once. Sequencing input: peripheral blood. The receptors derive from a woman between 50 and 59 years old with COVID-19, enrolled during active disease.

The chain joins TRBV5-1 to TRBJ2-1; TRBD1 agrees at 7 bases. V trimming: 4 bases; J trimming: 4 bases; junction bases outside the gene matches: 8. The CDR3 spans 15 residues. The germline V gene encodes CDR1 SGHRS and CDR2 YFSETQ. The CDR3 spells CASSRPGQMYNEQFF. In nucleotides, the CDR3 is TGCGCCAGCAGCAGACCGGGACAGATGTACAATGAGCAGTTCTTC.

The chain recombines TRBV3-1 (or the pseudogene TRBV3-2) with TRBJ2-3; 14 bases align to TRBD2. This CDR3 has 18 amino acids. The V and J ends lost 3 bases and 7 bases, in that order; junction bases with no gene match: 12. Looked up from germline, CDR1 is LGHDT and CDR2 is YNNKEL (reference sequence). CDR3 bases: TGTGCCAGCAGCCAGGGTCTTGGACTAGCGGGGGGCCGGAATACGCAGTATTTT. Amino acid sequence: CASSQGLGLAGGRNTQYF.

This sequence joins TRBV29-1 and TRBJ2-6; TRBD1 aligns across 11 bases. This CDR3 contains 17 residues. V dropped 6 bases and J dropped 0; count of bases not matched to a gene: 7. Germline CDR1 SQVTM, CDR2 ANQGSEA. CDR3 coding DNA: TGCAGCGTCCCGTCCGGGACAGGGGGCTCTGGGGCCAACGTCCTGACTTTC. Translated, it gives CSVPSGTGGSGANVLTF.

This rearrangement joins TRBV19 to TRBJ2-1; 9 bases are a match to TRBD2. V shed 4 bases and J 2 bases; nucleotides not matched to a gene: 9. This CDR3 is 17 amino acids long. The germline V gene has CDR1 LNHDA and CDR2 SQIVND (reference sequence). CDR3 residues: CASSTQRGVYTYNEQFF. The CDR3 nucleotides read TGTGCCAGTAGTACTCAGCGGGGGGTATACACCTACAATGAGCAGTTCTTC.

The chain combines TRBV7-9 with TRBJ2-5; 9 nucleotides agree with TRBD1. The CDR3 covers 15 residues. Trimming took 5 bases from V and 4 from J; bases not matched to a gene: 8. Germline-derived CDR1 and CDR2 are SEHNR and FQNEAQ (reference sequence). CDR3 in amino acids: CASSPSGQGIETQYF. The CDR3 DNA is TGTGCCAGCAGCCCTTCCGGACAGGGGATAGAGACCCAGTACTTC.